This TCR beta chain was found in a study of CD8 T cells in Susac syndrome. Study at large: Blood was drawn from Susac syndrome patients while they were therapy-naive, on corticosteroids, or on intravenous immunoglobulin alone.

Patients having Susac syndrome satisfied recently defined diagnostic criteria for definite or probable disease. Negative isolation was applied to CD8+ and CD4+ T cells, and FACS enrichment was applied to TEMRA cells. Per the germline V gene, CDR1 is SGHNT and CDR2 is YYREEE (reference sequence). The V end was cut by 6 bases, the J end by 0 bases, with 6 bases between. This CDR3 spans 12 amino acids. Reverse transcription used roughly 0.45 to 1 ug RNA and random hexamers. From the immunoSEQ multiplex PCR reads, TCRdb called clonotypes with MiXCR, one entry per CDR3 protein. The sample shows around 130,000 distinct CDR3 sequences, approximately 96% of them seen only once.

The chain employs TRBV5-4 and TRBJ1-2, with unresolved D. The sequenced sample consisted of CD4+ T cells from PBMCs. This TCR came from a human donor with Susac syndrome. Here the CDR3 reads CASTRTNYGYTF. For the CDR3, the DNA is TGTGCCAGCACCCGGACTAACTATGGCTACACCTTC. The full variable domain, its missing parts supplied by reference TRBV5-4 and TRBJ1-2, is ETGVTQSPTHLIKTRGQQVTLRCSSQSGHNTVSWYQQALGQGPQFIFQYYREEENGRGNFPPRFSGLQFPNYSSELNVNALELDDSALYLCASTRTNYGYTFGSGTRLTVV.